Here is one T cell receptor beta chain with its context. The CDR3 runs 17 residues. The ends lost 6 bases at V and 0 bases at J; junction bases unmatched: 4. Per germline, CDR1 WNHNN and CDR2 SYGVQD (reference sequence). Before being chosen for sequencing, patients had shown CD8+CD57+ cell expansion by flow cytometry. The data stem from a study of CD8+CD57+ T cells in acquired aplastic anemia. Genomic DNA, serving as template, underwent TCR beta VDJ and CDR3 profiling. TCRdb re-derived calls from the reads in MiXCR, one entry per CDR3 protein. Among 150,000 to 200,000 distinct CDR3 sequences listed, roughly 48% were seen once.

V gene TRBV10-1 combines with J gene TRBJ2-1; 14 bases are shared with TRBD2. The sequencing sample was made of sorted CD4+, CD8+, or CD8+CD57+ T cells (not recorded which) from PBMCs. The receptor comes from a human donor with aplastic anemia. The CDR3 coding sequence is TGCGCCAGCAGAAGGACTAGCGGGGGGTCCTCCTACAATGAGCAGTTCTTC. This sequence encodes CASRRTSGGSSYNEQFF.